The clone carrying this T cell receptor beta chain was seen a handful of times. As yet, its antigen is unknown. Trimming shortened V by 6 bases and J by 0 bases, and 12 bases separated the two germline ends. The CDR3 has 14 residues. Germline V lookup: CDR1 MNHNS, CDR2 SASEGT. MiXCR, run by TCRdb on the RT-PCR reads, gives a single entry per CDR3 protein. The data show approximately 490,000 distinct CDR3 sequences, about 7.2% seen once. This sample stems from a study of response to subunit inactivated influenza vaccine. General study findings and limits: Authors suggested that a seasonal influenza vaccination recruits few new T cells each time.

The genes are TRBV6-1 and TRBJ2-7; D is tentatively TRBD1 or TRBD2 (5 bases each). Specimen: PBMCs from blood, collected approximately 25 months after vaccination. The receptor's source is a man aged 45 to 75 who received an inactivated influenza vaccine. The CDR3 is CASRRKGTSYEQYF. DNA for the CDR3: TGTGCCAGCAGACGTAAAGGGACCTCCTACGAGCAGTACTTC.